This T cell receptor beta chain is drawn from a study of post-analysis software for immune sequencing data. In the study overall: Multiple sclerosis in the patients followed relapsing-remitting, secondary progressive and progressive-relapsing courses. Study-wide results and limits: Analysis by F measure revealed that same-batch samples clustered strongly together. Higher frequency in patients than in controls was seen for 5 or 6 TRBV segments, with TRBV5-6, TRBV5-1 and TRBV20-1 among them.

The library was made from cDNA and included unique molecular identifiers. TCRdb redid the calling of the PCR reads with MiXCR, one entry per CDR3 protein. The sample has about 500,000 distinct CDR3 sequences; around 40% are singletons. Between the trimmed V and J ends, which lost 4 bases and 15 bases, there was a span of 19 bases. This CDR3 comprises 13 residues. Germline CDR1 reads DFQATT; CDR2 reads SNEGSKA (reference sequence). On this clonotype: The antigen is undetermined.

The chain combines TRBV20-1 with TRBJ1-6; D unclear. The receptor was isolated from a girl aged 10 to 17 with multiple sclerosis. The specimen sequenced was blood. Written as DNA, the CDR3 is TGCAGTGCTACCACGTCGGAAACTTGGGGCCTCCACTTT. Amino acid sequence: CSATTSETWGLHF.